This TCR beta chain was captured by sequencing in a study of blood T cells in healthy people across ages. As for the study in general: T cells yielded about one barcoded beta molecule per two cells through template switching. The study, taken as a whole, reports: From one million sequenced T cells, diversity estimates were lower bounds.

Deletions cut 0 bases from V and 4 bases from J, with 8 bases between. CDR3 length: 14 residues. Germline V CDR1 and CDR2: SEHNR, FQNEAQ (reference sequence). The authors ran a second PCR of about 6 to 11 cycles using a sample-barcoded 5' primer and a J-beta primer mix. Every cDNA was tagged by a template-switch adaptor with 12 random nucleotides. TCRdb reprocessed the 5' RACE reads with MiXCR, giving one entry per CDR3 protein. The sample includes about 680,000 distinct CDR3 sequences, 49% of them seen just once. This clonotype is a singleton in its sample. Its cognate antigen is unknown. Sequencing was carried out using blood. This chain links TRBV7-9 with TRBJ2-3; D unclear. The TCR comes from a woman aged 60-75 years in good health. The CDR3 sequence is CASSLASGSDTQYF. In DNA, the CDR3 is TGTGCCAGCAGCTTAGCGTCCGGGTCAGATACGCAGTATTTT.